Here is one T cell receptor beta chain with its context. Antigen unknown. What was amplified from RNA transcripts were TCR beta CDR3 regions. First-round RT-PCR targeting the TCR CDR3 was performed with the HTBI primer set. TCRdb re-called the multiplex PCR reads through MiXCR, storing one row per CDR3 protein. The data show some 510,000 distinct CDR3 sequences, about 43% seen once. This sample was included in a study of T cells in Graves' hyperthyroidism and ophthalmopathy. Findings and caveats of the study: The model's output predicted ophthalmopathy at a median of roughly 6.9 months prior to onset. A model using 13 V-J features told ophthalmopathy apart from stable hyperthyroidism.

V trimming: 5 bases; J trimming: 0 bases; junction bases outside the gene matches: 6. The CDR3 loop spans 15 amino acids. Sequenced: peripheral blood or thyroid tissue (not recorded which). The J gene is TRBJ1-2, the V gene TRBV12-3 or TRBV12-4, with 7 nucleotides matching TRBD1. The clonotype originates from a young woman with Graves' hyperthyroidism. The CDR3 DNA sequence: TGTGCCAGCAGTACTTACAGGGGAGCTAACTATGGCTACACCTTC. Protein product: CASSTYRGANYGYTF.